Shown below are 29 T cell receptor beta chains from a single sample sequenced in a study of T cells in Graves' hyperthyroidism and ophthalmopathy. Amplification targeted TCR beta CDR3 regions from RNA transcripts. The HTBI primer set was used in a first-round RT-PCR of the TCR CDR3. One entry per CDR3 protein, called by TCRdb with MiXCR from the multiplex PCR reads. In the table there are hundreds of thousands of distinct CDR3 sequences, about a sixth of which are singletons. The sequenced sample was blood. The receptor set was obtained from a young woman with Graves' hyperthyroidism.

The chain employs TRBV29-1 and TRBJ1-4; D gene ambiguous. The CDR3 is 13 amino acids. V lost 0 bases to trimming and J lost 8 bases, with 10 bases between them. Germline loops: CDR1 SQVTM, CDR2 ANQGSEA. CDR3 region: CSVEERAGEKLFF. Written as DNA, the CDR3 is TGCAGCGTTGAAGAAAGGGCTGGGGAAAAACTGTTTTTT. The complete variable domain, with remaining parts taken from reference TRBV29-1 and TRBJ1-4, reads SAVISQKPSRDICQRGTSLTIQCQVDSQVTMMFWYRQQPGQSLTLIATANQGSEATYESGFVIDKFPISRPNLTFSTLTVSNMSPEDSSIYLCSVEERAGEKLFFGSGTQLSVL.

The sample holds a few counts of this clonotype. The chain uses TRBV6-1 and TRBJ2-7, with D possibly TRBD2 on 5 matching bases. Germline V gives CDR1 MNHNS, CDR2 SASEGT. CDR3 size: 14 residues. V lost 5 bases and J 5 bases, leaving 16 bases between the germline ends. Here the CDR3 reads CASSTSGKSDEQYF. CDR3 in DNA: TGTGCCAGCAGTACATCCGGGAAATCGGACGAGCAGTACTTC.

This clonotype came up many times. The rearrangement links TRBV2 to TRBJ1-3; D remains unclear. The germline gives CDR1 SNHLY, CDR2 FYNNEI. Trimming removed 3 bases at V and 2 bases at J, with 2 bases between. CDR3 length: 12 residues. DNA of the CDR3: TGTGCCAGCAGTGAGGCTGGAAACACCATATATTTT. This gives the protein CASSEAGNTIYF.

This clonotype was seen ten or more times. The chain uses TRBV28 and TRBJ2-1; TRBD2 is a possible D gene (5 bases). CDR3 size: 12 residues. CDR1 is MDHEN and CDR2 is SYDVKM in the germline V gene. Trimming cost V 7 bases and J 3 bases, with 7 bases left between them. The CDR3 protein is CASKEDYNEQFF. DNA of the CDR3: TGTGCCAGCAAGGAGGACTACAATGAGCAGTTCTTC.

Worth noting for this clonotype: A much more abundant neighbour one base away suggests this may be a read error. The chain combines TRBV5-1 with TRBJ2-3; 7 nucleotides align to TRBD1. Germline V gene lookup returns CDR1 SGHRS and CDR2 YFSETQ. The CDR3 extends over 14 amino acids. Trimming cost V 7 bases and J 3 bases; bases outside gene matches: 8. CDR3 in amino acids: CASVGTEGTDTQYF. The CDR3 coding sequence is TGCGCCAGCGTCGGGACAGAGGGTACAGATACGCAGTATTTT.

The rearrangement joins TRBV7-9 to TRBJ1-2; D gene uncertain. The germline V gene has CDR1 SEHNR and CDR2 FQNEAQ (reference sequence). CDR3 size: 15 residues. Trimming removed 5 bases at V and 8 bases at J, with 21 bases between. CDR3 in amino acids: CASSRSVVGGEGYTF. In nucleotides, the CDR3 is TGTGCCAGCAGCCGCTCAGTTGTCGGAGGAGAAGGCTACACCTTC.

The V call is TRBV24-1, the J call TRBJ2-3; TRBD2 is a possible D gene (7 bases). The V and J ends lost 7 bases and 5 bases respectively, with 15 bases between them. Germline V gene lookup returns CDR1 KGHDR and CDR2 SFDVKD. The CDR3 spans 14 residues. The CDR3 loop is CATSPRGAGDTQYF. CDR3 DNA sequence: TGTGCCACCAGCCCACGGGGGGCGGGAGATACGCAGTATTTT.

The chain has TRBV10-3 and TRBJ1-5, with D tentatively TRBD1 (6 bases). This CDR3 is built from 13 residues. V lost 8 bases and J lost 9, with 17 bases in between. Per germline, CDR1 ENHRY and CDR2 SYGVKD. The CDR3 nucleotides read TGTGCCATCGATTCACAGGGTTCGGGGCCCCAGCATTTT. It is translated as CAIDSQGSGPQHF.

The chain recombines TRBV29-1 with TRBJ2-7, with TRBD2 identical over 7 bases. The V gene's germline CDR1 is SQVTM and CDR2 ANQGSEA. V dropped 1 base and J dropped 0; count of bases not matched to a gene: 6. This CDR3 has 15 amino acids. CDR3 protein: CSVEAEGGSSYEQYF. CDR3 nucleotides: TGCAGCGTTGAAGCTGAGGGCGGGAGCTCCTACGAGCAGTACTTC.

This clonotype was found a few times. The chain is built from TRBV28 and TRBJ2-7, with D possibly being TRBD2 (5 bases). The V end was cut by 6 bases, the J end by 7 bases, with 16 bases between. From germline, CDR1 is MDHEN and CDR2 SYDVKM. This CDR3 region has 13 residues. The CDR3 loop reads CASRRGAVREQYF. The CDR3, as DNA: TGTGCCAGCAGACGGGGAGCAGTCCGGGAGCAGTACTTC.

The table lists this clonotype with many counts. This chain uses TRBV29-1 with TRBJ2-7; the match to TRBD2 covers 7 bases. The CDR3 has 13 amino acids. Germline assignment: CDR1 SQVTM and CDR2 ANQGSEA. J gave up 1 base and V 6 bases, and 6 bases lay outside the gene matches. DNA for the CDR3: TGCAGCGTGACTCTAGCGGCGTCCTACGAGCAGTACTTC. Its translation: CSVTLAASYEQYF.

CDR3 residues: CASSVEGGSSYEQYF. Written as DNA, the CDR3 is TGTGCCAGCAGCGTAGAAGGCGGGAGTTCCTACGAGCAGTACTTC. The chain uses TRBV9 and TRBJ2-7, with TRBD2 matching over 7 bases. V shed 0 bases, J shed 1 base, and the junction held 4 bases outside the gene matches. Looked up from germline, CDR1 is SGDLS and CDR2 is YYNGEE. The CDR3 runs 15 residues.

The rearrangement joins TRBV10-2 to TRBJ2-5; TRBD1 aligns across 7 bases. Germline CDR1 reads WSHSY; CDR2 reads SAAADI. The CDR3 is 16 amino acids. The J segment lost 2 bases and the V segment lost 4 bases, leaving 10 bases of the junction unmatched. Here the CDR3 reads CASSARGTRLQETQYF. CDR3 nucleotide sequence: TGCGCCAGCAGTGCCAGGGGGACCCGACTACAAGAGACCCAGTACTTC.

This chain uses TRBV5-8 with TRBJ2-7, with D perhaps matching TRBD2 (6 bases). Germline CDR1 reads SGHTS; CDR2 reads YDEGEE. Trimming stripped 4 bases from V and 0 bases from J, with 14 bases between. The CDR3 loop spans 15 amino acids. The CDR3 nucleotides are TGTGCCAGCAGCCCCCTCGGAGGGTCCTCCTACGAGCAGTACTTC. It yields the protein CASSPLGGSSYEQYF.

This clonotype was picked up many times. This sequence joins TRBV2 and TRBJ2-7; possibly TRBD2 for D (6 bases). Germline-derived CDR1 and CDR2 are SNHLY and FYNNEI. Trimming pared 6 bases from V and 1 base from J, leaving 13 bases between. The CDR3 runs 14 residues. CDR3 sequence: CASSGTGTSYEQYF. In DNA form, the CDR3 reads TGTGCCAGCAGCGGCACCGGGACTTCCTACGAGCAGTACTTC.

CDR3 residues: CASSPGAYNSPLHF. CDR3 nucleotides: TGTGCCAGCAGTCCCGGGGCCTATAATTCACCCCTCCACTTT. This chain connects TRBV2 to TRBJ1-6; unclear D gene. Germline V CDR1 and CDR2: SNHLY, FYNNEI. The CDR3 has 14 amino acids. The V and J ends lost 5 bases and 2 bases respectively, with 7 bases between them. The entire variable domain, with the rest obtained from reference TRBV2 and TRBJ1-6, is as follows: EPEVTQTPSHQVTQMGQEVILRCVPISNHLYFYWYRQILGQKVEFLVSFYNNEISEKSEIFDDQFSVERPDGSNFTLKIRSTKLEDSAMYFCASSPGAYNSPLHFGNGTRLTVT.

This clonotype was recorded many times. The rearrangement joins TRBV7-3 to TRBJ2-1, with D perhaps matching TRBD2 (6 bases). The germline V and J ends were trimmed by 3 bases and 2 bases, with 11 bases remaining between them. This CDR3 comprises 15 residues. Germline values: CDR1 SGHTA, CDR2 FQGTGA. CDR3 sequence (DNA): TGTGCCAGCAGCTTTAGCGGAGGGACCTACAATGAGCAGTTCTTC. Its translation is CASSFSGGTYNEQFF.

This clonotype was counted at least ten times. The CDR3 loop is CASKNRGEQFF. As DNA, the CDR3 is TGTGCCAGCAAAAACAGGGGTGAGCAGTTCTTC. This sequence joins TRBV12-3 or TRBV12-4 and TRBJ2-1, with 7 positions matching TRBD1. CDR3 length: 11 residues. V trimming: 7 bases; J trimming: 9 bases; junction bases outside the gene matches: 3.

This chain connects TRBV7-2 to TRBJ1-4; 9 nucleotides agree with TRBD1. Trimming at V came to 6 bases and at J to 5 bases, leaving 7 bases not matched to a gene. Germline lookup yields CDR1 SGHTA and CDR2 FQGNSA. The CDR3 runs 15 residues. The CDR3 sequence: CASSHPTGGNEKLFF. In nucleotides, the CDR3 is TGTGCCAGCAGTCACCCGACAGGGGGGAATGAAAAACTGTTTTTT. The complete variable domain, with remaining parts taken from reference TRBV7-2 and TRBJ1-4, reads GAGVSQSPSNKVTEKGKDVELRCDPISGHTALYWYRQSLGQGLEFLIYFQGNSAPDKSGLPSDRFSAERTGGSVSTLTIQRTQQEDSAVYLCASSHPTGGNEKLFFGSGTQLSVL.

Only a few counts were recorded for this clonotype. The rearrangement joins TRBV24-1 to TRBJ1-5; a possible D gene is TRBD1 (5 bases). The ends were cut back, 0 bases at V and 2 bases at J, with 13 bases in the middle. Germline CDR1 is KGHDR and CDR2 is SFDVKD. This CDR3 has 17 amino acids. Here the CDR3 reads CATSDLAPGPGNQPQHF. CDR3 DNA sequence: TGTGCCACCAGTGATTTGGCCCCGGGACCGGGCAATCAGCCCCAGCATTTT.

Comments on this clonotype: A much larger clone lies one base from this, so it may be a read error. V is TRBV19 and J is TRBJ2-1; D is unclear. The CDR3 runs to 15 residues. V was cut by 3 bases and J by 0 bases, with 9 bases left in between. In germline, CDR1 is LNHDA, CDR2 SQIVND (reference sequence). CDR3 amino acids: CASSMGMSSYNEQFF. CDR3 bases: TGTGCCAGTAGTATGGGGATGAGCTCCTACAATGAGCAGTTCTTC. The full variable domain, completed using reference TRBV19 and TRBJ2-1, is DGGITQSPKYLFRKEGQNVTLSCEQNLNHDAMYWYRQDPGQGLRLIYYSQIVNDFQKGDIAEGYSVSREKKESFPLTVTSAQKNPTAFYLCASSMGMSSYNEQFFGPGTRLTVL.

There are many counts of this clonotype. The chain uses TRBV20-1 and TRBJ1-5, with 8 nucleotides matching TRBD1. The germline CDR1 and CDR2 sequences are DFQATT and SNEGSKA (reference sequence). CDR3 size: 15 residues. J was trimmed by 6 bases and V by 2 bases; bases with no gene match: 9. CDR3 DNA: TGCAGTGCTAGACCCGGGACAGGAGCCGCTCAGCCCCAGCATTTT. Its protein is CSARPGTGAAQPQHF.

At least ten counts were recorded for this clonotype. The genes are TRBV29-1 and TRBJ2-5; 10 bases map to TRBD2. Trimming cost V 4 bases and J 6 bases; bases outside gene matches: 5. The length of the CDR3 is 13 residues. The germline V gene has CDR1 SQVTM and CDR2 ANQGSEA. The CDR3 DNA sequence: TGCAGCGTTGGAGCGGGAGGGGTTAAGACCCAGTACTTC. Translated, it gives CSVGAGGVKTQYF.

The genes are TRBV10-2 and TRBJ1-5, with 7 positions matching TRBD1. V was clipped by 6 bases and J by 4 bases; unmatched bases: 6. Per the germline V gene, CDR1 is WSHSY and CDR2 is SAAADI. The CDR3 length is 14 residues. The CDR3 spells CASRAGQVNQPQHF. In nucleotides, the CDR3 is TGCGCCAGCAGGGCAGGACAGGTAAATCAGCCCCAGCATTTT.

This clonotype was seen at least ten times. The chain is built from TRBV11-2 and TRBJ2-1, with 8 bases identical to TRBD1. Germline V gene lookup returns CDR1 SGHAT and CDR2 FQNNGV. Unmatched junction bases numbered 6, after V lost 1 base and J lost 7 bases. This CDR3 contains 15 residues. CDR3 sequence (DNA): TGTGCCAGCAGCTTAGCCAGGGGGCGCACGAATGAGCAGTTCTTC. Translating it yields CASSLARGRTNEQFF.

This clonotype was counted many times. A clone one base away is much larger, so this may be a read error. This chain connects TRBV12-3 or TRBV12-4 to TRBJ1-5; D remains unclear. This CDR3 has 12 residues. The ends were cut back, 5 bases at V and 3 bases at J, with 5 bases in the middle. CDR3 amino acids: CASSIDNQPQHF. CDR3 in DNA: TGTGCCAGCAGTATAGACAATCAGCCCCAGCATTTT.

This clonotype was observed at least ten times. The rearrangement links TRBV28 to TRBJ2-5; D possibly corresponds to TRBD2 (7 bases). The CDR3 loop spans 17 amino acids. V was cut by 7 bases and J by 4 bases, with 25 bases left in between. Germline CDR1 and CDR2: MDHEN and SYDVKM. This chain's CDR3 is CASKIPGHSRGGETQYF. For the CDR3, the DNA is TGTGCCAGCAAGATTCCGGGACACTCCCGCGGGGGAGAGACCCAGTACTTC.

This clonotype was counted a few times. V gene TRBV20-1 combines with J gene TRBJ1-3, with TRBD1 identical over 8 bases. The CDR3 is made up of 14 amino acids. V shed 5 bases, J shed 2 bases, and the junction held 5 bases outside the gene matches. Germline loops: CDR1 DFQATT, CDR2 SNEGSKA (reference sequence). CDR3 sequence: CSARDRPPGNTIYF. The CDR3 region has the DNA TGCAGTGCTCGGGACAGGCCCCCTGGAAACACCATATATTTT.

The chain has TRBV27 and TRBJ2-7; no reliable D call. The CDR3 extends over 14 amino acids. V was clipped by 3 bases and J by 3 bases, with 12 bases between them. CDR1 is MNHEY and CDR2 is SMNVEV in the germline V gene (reference sequence). The CDR3 sequence is CASSFARKNYEQYF. As DNA, the CDR3 is TGTGCCAGCAGTTTTGCTAGGAAAAACTACGAGCAGTACTTC.